This passage covers 7 T cell receptor beta chains from one sample sequenced in a study of T cells in women clearing cervical HPV infection. Profiled with immunoSEQ multiplex PCR; TCRdb holds only in-frame clones, not every one. The sample includes 25,000 to 40,000 clones. The sequenced material came from blood buffy coat. These receptors were taken from a woman aged 18-70 years with a cervical HPV16 infection that either progressed to CIN3+ or cleared (not recorded which).

Concerning this clone: The observed sequence ends 3 residues before the CDR3 terminus, with the missing tail filled in from the germline J gene. V and J are TRBV6-1 and TRBJ2-1, with D perhaps matching TRBD2 (6 bases). This CDR3 region has 16 residues. Germline V gene lookup returns CDR1 MNHNS and CDR2 SASEGT. V lost 3 bases and J lost 6, with 18 bases in between. CDR3 bases read: TGTGCCAGCAGTGATTTTAGTAGCGGATGGGGCAATGAG. It encodes CASSDFSSGWGNE. The CDR3, in full, reads CASSDFSSGWGNEQFF.

Concerning this clone itself: The observed sequence ends 3 residues before the CDR3 terminus, with the missing tail filled in from the germline J gene. This sequence joins TRBV9 and TRBJ1-4; 10 bases fit TRBD1. Trimming took 0 bases from V and 8 from J; bases not matched to a gene: 1. This CDR3 region has 14 residues. Germline-derived CDR1 and CDR2 are SGDLS and YYNGEE. The covered CDR3 bases are TGTGCCAGCAGCGTAGGGACAGGGGGGGAAAAA. Its translation: CASSVGTGGEK. From start to end, the CDR3 is CASSVGTGGEKLFF.

In the case of this clone: The CDR3 is cut off 3 residues early in the read; its end comes from the germline J gene. The chain recombines TRBV7-6 with TRBJ2-1; 8 bases fit TRBD1. This CDR3 spans 17 amino acids. The germline gives CDR1 SGHVS, CDR2 FNYEAQ. V dropped 5 bases and J dropped 4; count of bases not matched to a gene: 13. CDR3 residues: CASSQKGRDRTYNEQFF. CDR3 DNA (partial): TGTGCCAGCAGCCAAAAAGGCCGGGACAGGACTTACAATGAG.

On this clone itself: The read comes to an end 3 residues before the CDR3 does, leaving the germline J gene to fill in the end. V and J are TRBV5-1 and TRBJ1-2, with 7 bases fitting TRBD1. After removal of 2 bases from V and 5 bases from J, the junction contained 12 bases not matched to a gene. CDR1 is SGHRS and CDR2 is YFSETQ in the germline V gene. The CDR3 has 16 residues. The CDR3 sequence is CASSLRQGGGAYGYTF. The CDR3 DNA, read in part, is TGCGCCAGCAGCTTACGACAGGGAGGCGGTGCGTATGGC.

Notes on this clone: The CDR3 is cut off 3 residues early in the read; its end comes from the germline J gene. This chain connects TRBV5-1 to TRBJ2-6, with a possible D match to TRBD2 (5 bases). V lost 2 bases and J 0 bases, leaving 9 bases between the germline ends. The CDR3 consists of 16 residues. Germline CDR1 SGHRS, CDR2 YFSETQ. The part of the CDR3 DNA that was read is TGCGCCAGCAGCTTAGCAGGACTCTCTGGGGCCAACGTC. As protein: CASSLAGLSGANV. The complete CDR3 sequence is CASSLAGLSGANVLTF.

With respect to this clone: The CDR3 goes on 3 residues after the read ends, and that part is filled in from the germline J gene. The chain links TRBV18 to TRBJ1-2, with 9 bases that match TRBD1. CDR1 KGHSH and CDR2 LQKENI come from the germline V gene. The CDR3 is 16 residues long. CDR3 DNA, as far as it was read: TGTGCCAGCTCTCCTTCTACAGGGGGCTTCTACAATGAC. It translates to CASSPSTGGFYND. The full-length CDR3 reads as CASSPSTGGFYNDYTF.

The CDR3 region is CASSPPRGAREKLFF. The sequenced CDR3 bases are TGTGCCAGCAGCCCGCCGAGAGGGGCTCGGGAAAAA. The chain combines TRBV7-2 with TRBJ1-4, with D perhaps matching TRBD1 (5 bases). From the germline J gene comes the end of the CDR3, since the read stops 3 residues before it. This CDR3 comprises 15 residues. Trimming stripped 5 bases from V and 8 bases from J, with 18 bases between. Germline V CDR1 and CDR2: SGHTA, FQGNSA.